The clone carrying this TCR beta chain was observed once. This sample is drawn from a study of blood T cell repertoires in COVID-19. Here immunoSEQ multiplex PCR was the method, and the copy in TCRdb shows in-frame clones only, minus some. The sample contains about 220,000 clones, 75% to 90% of which appear only once. This clonotype was sampled from a woman between 70 and 85 years old with COVID-19, enrolled during active disease. Sequenced: peripheral blood.

Here the CDR3 reads CASSWRRPSGNTIYF. DNA for the CDR3: TGTGCCAGCAGTTGGCGCAGGCCTTCTGGAAACACCATATATTTT. This chain joins TRBV28 and TRBJ1-3; D is unclear. Trimming stripped 4 bases from V and 1 base from J, with 11 bases between. Germline V gene lookup returns CDR1 MDHEN and CDR2 SYDVKM. The CDR3 has 15 amino acids.